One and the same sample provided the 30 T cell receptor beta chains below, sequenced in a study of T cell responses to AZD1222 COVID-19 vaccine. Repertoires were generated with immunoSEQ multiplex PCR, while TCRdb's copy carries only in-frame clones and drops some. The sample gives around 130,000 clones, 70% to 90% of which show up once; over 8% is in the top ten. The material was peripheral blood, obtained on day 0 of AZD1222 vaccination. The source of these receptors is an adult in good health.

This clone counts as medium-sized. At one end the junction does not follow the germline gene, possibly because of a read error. CDR3 loop: CASSPKIRVSHEQYF. CDR3 DNA sequence: TGTGCCAGCAGCCCGAAGATTCGGGTCTCCCACGAGCAGTACTTC. The chain combines TRBV7-9 with TRBJ2-7; D is uncertain. CDR1 and CDR2 (germline): SEHNR, FQNEAQ (reference sequence). The CDR3 is 15 amino acids.

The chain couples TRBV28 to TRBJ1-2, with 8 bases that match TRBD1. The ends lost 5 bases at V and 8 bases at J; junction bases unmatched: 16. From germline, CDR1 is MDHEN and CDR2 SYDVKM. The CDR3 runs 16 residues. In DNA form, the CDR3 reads TGTGCCAGCAGTAAAATGGGGACAGGCGTATGGGGGGGCTACACCTTC. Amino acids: CASSKMGTGVWGGYTF.

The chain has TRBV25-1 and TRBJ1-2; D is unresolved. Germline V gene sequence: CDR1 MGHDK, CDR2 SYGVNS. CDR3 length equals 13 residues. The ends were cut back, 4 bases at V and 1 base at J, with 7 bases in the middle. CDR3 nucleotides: TGTGCCAGCAGTGTTGACCGTAACTATGGCTACACCTTC. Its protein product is CASSVDRNYGYTF.

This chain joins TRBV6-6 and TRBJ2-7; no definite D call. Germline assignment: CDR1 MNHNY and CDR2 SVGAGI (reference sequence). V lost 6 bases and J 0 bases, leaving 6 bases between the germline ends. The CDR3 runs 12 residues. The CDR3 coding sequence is TGTGCCAGCAGCCCCGGCTCCTACGAGCAGTACTTC. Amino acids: CASSPGSYEQYF.

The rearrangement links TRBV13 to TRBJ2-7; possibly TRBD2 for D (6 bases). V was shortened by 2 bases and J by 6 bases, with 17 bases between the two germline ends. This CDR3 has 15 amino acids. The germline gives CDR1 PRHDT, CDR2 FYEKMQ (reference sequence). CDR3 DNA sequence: TGTGCCAGCAGCTTATATACTAGCACACGAGGCGAGCAGTACTTC. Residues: CASSLYTSTRGEQYF.

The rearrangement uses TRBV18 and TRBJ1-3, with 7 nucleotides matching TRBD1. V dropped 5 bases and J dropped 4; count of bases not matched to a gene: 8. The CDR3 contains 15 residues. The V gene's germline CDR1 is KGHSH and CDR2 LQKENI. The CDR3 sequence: CASSKNTGDGNTIYF. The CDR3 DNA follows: TGTGCCAGCTCAAAAAATACAGGGGACGGAAACACCATATATTTT.

The CDR3 loop reads CASSYFGEGGQPQHF. The CDR3 bases are TGTGCCAGCAGTTATTTTGGGGAAGGCGGACAGCCCCAGCATTTT. The chain joins TRBV6-6 to TRBJ1-5, with D uncertain. This CDR3 is built from 15 residues. Germline-derived CDR1 and CDR2 are MNHNY and SVGAGI (reference sequence). Trimming stripped 3 bases from V and 7 bases from J, with 16 bases between.

CDR3 in DNA: TGTGCCACCAGTCGGTCCGGGGAGCTGTTTTTT. Its protein is CATSRSGELFF. The rearrangement links TRBV24-1 to TRBJ2-2; no reliable D call. The CDR3 consists of 11 residues. Germline-derived CDR1 and CDR2 are KGHDR and SFDVKD. V was cut by 6 bases and J by 6 bases, with 4 bases left in between.

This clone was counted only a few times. This chain's CDR3 is CASSLSIGGEKLFF. The CDR3 DNA is TGTGCCAGCAGTTTATCGATAGGAGGTGAAAAACTGTTTTTT. J is TRBJ1-4 and V is TRBV27; no reliable D call. Trimming stripped 0 bases from V and 7 bases from J, with 9 bases between. The CDR3 totals 14 residues. The V gene's germline CDR1 is MNHEY and CDR2 SMNVEV (reference sequence).

The CDR3 nucleotides are TGTGCCAGCAGCCCCGGGACAGCGAACACCGGGGAGCTGTTTTTT. Translated, it gives CASSPGTANTGELFF. V gene TRBV7-3 combines with J gene TRBJ2-2; 7 positions agree with TRBD1. Germline V gives CDR1 SGHTA, CDR2 FQGTGA. The V segment lost 5 bases and the J segment 0 bases; nucleotides outside the gene matches: 3. The CDR3 runs 15 residues.

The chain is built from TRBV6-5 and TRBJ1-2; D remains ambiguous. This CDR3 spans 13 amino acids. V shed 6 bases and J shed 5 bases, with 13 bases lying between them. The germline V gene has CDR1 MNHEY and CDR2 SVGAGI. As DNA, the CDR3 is TGTGCCAGCAGCCAAGTGGGATATTATGGCTACACCTTC. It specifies CASSQVGYYGYTF.

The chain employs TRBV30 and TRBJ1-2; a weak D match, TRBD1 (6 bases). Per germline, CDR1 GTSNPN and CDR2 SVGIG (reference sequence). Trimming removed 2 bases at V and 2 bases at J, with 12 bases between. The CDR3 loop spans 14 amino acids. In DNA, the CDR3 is TGTGCCTGGAGTACGGGACATTTAAACTATGGCTACACCTTC. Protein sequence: CAWSTGHLNYGYTF.

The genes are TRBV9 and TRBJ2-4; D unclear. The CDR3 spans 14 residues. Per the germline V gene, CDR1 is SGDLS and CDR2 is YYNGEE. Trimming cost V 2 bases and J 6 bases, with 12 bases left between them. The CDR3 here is CASSVDHSLNIQYF. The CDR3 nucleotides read TGTGCCAGCAGCGTCGACCATTCCTTAAACATTCAGTACTTC.

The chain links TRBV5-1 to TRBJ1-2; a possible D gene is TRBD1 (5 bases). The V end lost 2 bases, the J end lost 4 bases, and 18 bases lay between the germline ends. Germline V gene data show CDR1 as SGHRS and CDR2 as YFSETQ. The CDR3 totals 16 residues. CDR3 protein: CASSFSTGQDGYGYTF. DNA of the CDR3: TGCGCCAGCAGCTTCAGCACGGGGCAGGACGGCTATGGCTACACCTTC.

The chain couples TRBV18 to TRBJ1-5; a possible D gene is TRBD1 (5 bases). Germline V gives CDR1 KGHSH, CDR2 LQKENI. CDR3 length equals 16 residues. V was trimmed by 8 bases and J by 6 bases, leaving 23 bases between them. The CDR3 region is CASPGDQGAWVQPQHF. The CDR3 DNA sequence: TGTGCCAGCCCTGGGGATCAGGGCGCGTGGGTTCAGCCCCAGCATTTT.

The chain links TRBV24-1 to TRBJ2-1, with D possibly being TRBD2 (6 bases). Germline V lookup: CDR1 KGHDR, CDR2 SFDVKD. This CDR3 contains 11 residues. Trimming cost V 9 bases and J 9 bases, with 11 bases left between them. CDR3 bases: TGTGCCACCGGAGGGCCGGGTGAGCAGTTCTTC. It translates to CATGGPGEQFF.

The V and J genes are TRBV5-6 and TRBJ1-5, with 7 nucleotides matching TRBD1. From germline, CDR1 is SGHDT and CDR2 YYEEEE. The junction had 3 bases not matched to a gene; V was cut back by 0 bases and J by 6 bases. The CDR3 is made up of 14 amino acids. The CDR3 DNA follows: TGTGCCAGCAGCTTGGGAGGGGGCGGTCAGCCCCAGCATTTT. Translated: CASSLGGGGQPQHF.

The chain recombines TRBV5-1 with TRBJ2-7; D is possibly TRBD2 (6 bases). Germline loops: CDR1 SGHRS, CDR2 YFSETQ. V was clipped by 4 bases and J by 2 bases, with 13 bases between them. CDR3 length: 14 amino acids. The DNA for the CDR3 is TGCGCCAGCAGCCCGCGGGACGGGGCCTACGAGCAGTACTTC. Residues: CASSPRDGAYEQYF.

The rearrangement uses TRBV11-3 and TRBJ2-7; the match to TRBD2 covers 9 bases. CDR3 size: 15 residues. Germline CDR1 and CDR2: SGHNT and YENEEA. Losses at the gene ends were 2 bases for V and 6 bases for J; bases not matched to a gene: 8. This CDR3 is CASSLLSSSGVEQYF. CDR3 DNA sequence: TGTGCCAGCAGCTTACTATCTTCTAGCGGGGTCGAGCAGTACTTC.

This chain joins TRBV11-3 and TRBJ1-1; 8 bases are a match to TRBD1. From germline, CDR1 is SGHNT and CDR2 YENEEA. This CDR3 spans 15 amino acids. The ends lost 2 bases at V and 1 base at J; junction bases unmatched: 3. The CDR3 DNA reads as TGTGCCAGCAGCTTATCGACAGGGGCGAACACTGAAGCTTTCTTT. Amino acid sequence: CASSLSTGANTEAFF.

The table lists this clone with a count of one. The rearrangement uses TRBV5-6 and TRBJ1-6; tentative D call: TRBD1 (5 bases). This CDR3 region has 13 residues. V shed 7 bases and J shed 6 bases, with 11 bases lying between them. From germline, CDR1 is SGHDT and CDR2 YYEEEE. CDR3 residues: CASGTLPNSPLHF. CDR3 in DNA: TGTGCCAGCGGGACGTTACCTAATTCACCCCTCCACTTT.

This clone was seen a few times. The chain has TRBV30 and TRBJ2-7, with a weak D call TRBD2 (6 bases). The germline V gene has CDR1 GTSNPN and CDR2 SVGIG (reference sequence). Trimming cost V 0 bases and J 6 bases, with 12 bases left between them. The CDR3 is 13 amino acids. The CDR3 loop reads CAWSVLIGSEQYF. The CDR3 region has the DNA TGTGCCTGGAGTGTACTTATCGGGAGCGAGCAGTACTTC. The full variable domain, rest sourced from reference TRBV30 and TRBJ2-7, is SQTIHQWPATLVQPVGSPLSLECTVEGTSNPNLYWYRQAAGRGLQLLFYSVGIGQISSEVPQNLSASRPQDRQFILSSKKLLLSDSGFYLCAWSVLIGSEQYFGPGTRLTVT.

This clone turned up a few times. This chain's CDR3 is CASSKKGFGTEAFF. As DNA, the CDR3 is TGTGCCAGCAGCAAAAAAGGTTTCGGCACTGAAGCTTTCTTT. The chain joins TRBV21-1 to TRBJ1-1. TRBV21-1 is shown as a pseudogene. This CDR3 comprises 14 residues.

CDR3 sequence (DNA): TGCGCCAGCAGCCCAAAGGACGACGGGACAGGATGGGACTATGGCTACACCTTC. Translating it yields CASSPKDDGTGWDYGYTF. The chain recombines TRBV4-1 with TRBJ1-2, with 8 bases that match TRBD1. V was clipped by 4 bases and J by 3 bases; unmatched bases: 16. From germline, CDR1 is MGHRA and CDR2 YSYEKL. The CDR3 is made up of 18 amino acids.

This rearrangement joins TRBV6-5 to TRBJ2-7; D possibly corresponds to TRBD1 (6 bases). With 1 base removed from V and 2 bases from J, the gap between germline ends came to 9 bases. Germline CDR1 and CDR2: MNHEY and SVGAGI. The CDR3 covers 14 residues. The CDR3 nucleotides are TGTGCCAGCAGTTACTTACAGGGCACCTACGAGCAGTACTTC. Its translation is CASSYLQGTYEQYF.

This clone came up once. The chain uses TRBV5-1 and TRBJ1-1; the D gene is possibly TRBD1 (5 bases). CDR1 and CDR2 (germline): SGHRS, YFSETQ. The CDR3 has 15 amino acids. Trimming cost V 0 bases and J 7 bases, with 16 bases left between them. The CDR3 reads CASSLAVQGELEAFF. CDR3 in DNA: TGCGCCAGCAGCTTGGCCGTGCAAGGGGAGCTTGAAGCTTTCTTT.

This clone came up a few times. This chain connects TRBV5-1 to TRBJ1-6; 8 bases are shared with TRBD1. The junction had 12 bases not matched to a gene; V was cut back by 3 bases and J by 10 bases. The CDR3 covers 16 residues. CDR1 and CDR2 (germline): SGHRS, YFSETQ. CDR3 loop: CASSYSGTGVQSPLHF. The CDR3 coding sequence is TGCGCCAGCAGCTACTCGGGGACAGGCGTACAATCACCCCTCCACTTT.

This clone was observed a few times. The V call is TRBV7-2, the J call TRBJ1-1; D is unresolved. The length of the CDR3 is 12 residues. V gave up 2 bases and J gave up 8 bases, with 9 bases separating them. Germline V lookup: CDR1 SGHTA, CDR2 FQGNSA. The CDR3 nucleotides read TGTGCCAGCAGCTTATTCGGGGTAGAAGCTTTCTTT. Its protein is CASSLFGVEAFF.

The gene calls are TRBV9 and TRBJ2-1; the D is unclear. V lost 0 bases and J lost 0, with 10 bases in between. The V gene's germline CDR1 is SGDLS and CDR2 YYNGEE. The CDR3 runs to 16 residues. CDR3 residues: CASSVGVLSSYNEQFF. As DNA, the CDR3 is TGTGCCAGCAGCGTAGGAGTCCTGAGCTCCTACAATGAGCAGTTCTTC. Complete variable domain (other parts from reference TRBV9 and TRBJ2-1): DSGVTQTPKHLITATGQRVTLRCSPRSGDLSVYWYQQSLDQGLQFLIQYYNGEERAKGNILERFSAQQFPDLHSELNLSSLELGDSALYFCASSVGVLSSYNEQFFGPGTRLTVL.

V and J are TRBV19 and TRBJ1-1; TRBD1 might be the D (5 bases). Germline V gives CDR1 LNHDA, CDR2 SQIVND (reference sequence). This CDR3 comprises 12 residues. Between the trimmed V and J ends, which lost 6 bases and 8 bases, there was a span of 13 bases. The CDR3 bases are TGTGCCAGTAGCCAGGAATACAGGGAAGCTTTCTTT. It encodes CASSQEYREAFF.